Presented here are 24 T cell receptor beta chains from one specimen sequenced in a study of blood T cell repertoires in COVID-19. Using immunoSEQ multiplex PCR, the repertoire was profiled, and TCRdb retains in-frame clones only, with some absent. The table shows 55,000 to 85,000 clones, with approximately 88% occurring only once. Sequencing was done on a sample of peripheral blood. The source of these receptors is a human donor in a cohort sampled during active COVID-19.

This clone has only a few counts. The rearrangement links TRBV27 to TRBJ2-3; TRBD1 matches 10 bases. Germline V gene sequence: CDR1 MNHEY, CDR2 SMNVEV (reference sequence). V gave up 3 bases and J gave up 6 bases; unmatched junction bases: 12. The CDR3 is made up of 17 amino acids. The CDR3 here is CASSLGDRGGFGDTQYF. The CDR3 DNA reads as TGTGCCAGCAGTTTGGGGGACAGGGGTGGGTTCGGGGATACGCAGTATTTT.

The chain has TRBV19 and TRBJ1-2; 8 bases align to TRBD1. In germline, CDR1 is LNHDA, CDR2 SQIVND (reference sequence). Trimming removed 5 bases from V and 5 bases from J; junction bases left unmatched: 10. CDR3 size: 15 residues. The CDR3 bases are TGTGCCAGTAGTCCACGGGACAGGATGAAGTATGGCTACACCTTC. Translated, it gives CASSPRDRMKYGYTF.

The chain recombines TRBV7-9 with TRBJ2-7; weak D call: TRBD2 (5 bases). This CDR3 is 13 amino acids long. V was trimmed by 3 bases and J by 3 bases, leaving 9 bases between them. The germline V gene has CDR1 SEHNR and CDR2 FQNEAQ (reference sequence). CDR3 sequence reads: CASSFVTNYEQYF. DNA of the CDR3: TGTGCCAGCAGCTTCGTGACTAACTACGAGCAGTACTTC.

The chain carries TRBV4-3 and TRBJ2-7; 9 bases are shared with TRBD1. With V trimmed by 0 bases and J by 3 bases, 3 bases remained unmatched. CDR3 length: 15 residues. The V gene's germline CDR1 is LGHNA and CDR2 YSLEER. CDR3: CASSQEQGARYEQYF. DNA for the CDR3: TGCGCCAGCAGCCAAGAACAGGGGGCTCGCTACGAGCAGTACTTC.

The chain recombines TRBV11-2 with TRBJ2-5; 9 bases match TRBD2. The CDR3 has 16 amino acids. Germline lookup yields CDR1 SGHAT and CDR2 FQNNGV. The V segment lost 4 bases and the J segment 4 bases; nucleotides outside the gene matches: 10. CDR3 amino acids: CASSSGAGGPLETQYF. The CDR3 bases are TGTGCCAGCAGCTCTGGGGCGGGGGGGCCTTTAGAGACCCAGTACTTC.

This chain uses TRBV5-1 with TRBJ2-3, with D tentatively TRBD2 (5 bases). The CDR3 covers 13 residues. The V end lost 4 bases, the J end lost 13 bases, and 19 bases lay between the germline ends. CDR1 and CDR2 from the germline V gene are SGHRS and YFSETQ. The DNA of the CDR3 is TGCGCCAGCAGCCCGGCGGGTAGGGTCAGAGAGTATTTT. Its translation: CASSPAGRVREYF.

V usage is TRBV29-1 and J usage is TRBJ2-5, with D unresolved. The CDR3 extends over 12 amino acids. V dropped 3 bases and J dropped 4 bases, with 9 bases sitting between them. Germline CDR1 reads SQVTM; CDR2 reads ANQGSEA. CDR3: CSVDPARETQYF. The CDR3 nucleotides are TGCAGCGTTGACCCCGCGCGAGAGACCCAGTACTTC.

The chain combines TRBV4-1 with TRBJ2-1; D is possibly TRBD2 (5 bases). V lost 3 bases and J 5 bases, leaving 8 bases between the germline ends. Per the germline V gene, CDR1 is MGHRA and CDR2 is YSYEKL. CDR3 length equals 13 residues. The CDR3 loop reads CASSQDLNNEQFF. DNA of the CDR3: TGCGCCAGCAGCCAGGACTTGAACAATGAGCAGTTCTTC.

This rearrangement joins TRBV25-1 to TRBJ1-2, with TRBD1 as a possible D gene (6 bases). Deletions cut 5 bases from V and 2 bases from J, with 15 bases between. The length of the CDR3 is 15 residues. CDR1 is MGHDK, CDR2 SYGVNS, per germline. CDR3 bases: TGTGCCAGCAGTCCCCGCCCCGACAGGAACTATGGCTACACCTTC. It encodes CASSPRPDRNYGYTF.

This clone has only one observation. The chain is built from TRBV6-2 or TRBV6-3 and TRBJ2-3; 8 bases map to TRBD1. CDR3 length equals 13 residues. Germline values: CDR1 MNHEY, CDR2 SVGEGT. V dropped 5 bases and J dropped 14; count of bases not matched to a gene: 12. The DNA of the CDR3 is TGTGCCAGCAGTCCCCAGGGGGCGATTGGAGCGTATTTT. Protein: CASSPQGAIGAYF.

The rearrangement links TRBV18 to TRBJ1-2; 7 bases are a match to TRBD1. This CDR3 contains 14 residues. Trimming took 6 bases from V and 0 from J; bases not matched to a gene: 4. Germline V gene data show CDR1 as KGHSH and CDR2 as LQKENI. DNA of the CDR3: TGTGCCAGCTCCCGGGACAGAACTAACTATGGCTACACCTTC. Amino acids: CASSRDRTNYGYTF.

As DNA, the CDR3 is TGTGCCAGCAGCCAAGAGACAGGCGATTCACCCCTCCACTTT. It translates to CASSQETGDSPLHF. The chain is built from TRBV3-1 (or the pseudogene TRBV3-2) and TRBJ1-6; tentatively, D is TRBD1 (6 bases). CDR1 and CDR2 (germline): LGHDT, YNNKEL (reference sequence). Trimming left V 0 bases short and J 8 bases short, with 8 bases between. The length of the CDR3 is 14 residues.

The chain carries TRBV19 and TRBJ1-5; D is perhaps TRBD1 (6 bases). Trimming took off 3 bases at V and 2 bases at J, with 11 bases between the two ends. This CDR3 is 15 amino acids long. In germline, CDR1 is LNHDA, CDR2 SQIVND (reference sequence). The CDR3 reads CASSISTGRNQPQHF. The DNA of the CDR3 is TGTGCCAGTAGTATTTCGACAGGCCGCAATCAGCCCCAGCATTTT.

The CDR3 loop is CASSLVRNYGYTF. The CDR3 coding sequence is TGCGCCAGCAGCTTGGTACGGAACTATGGCTACACCTTC. V usage is TRBV5-1 and J usage is TRBJ1-2; D gene ambiguous. Trimming pared 0 bases from V and 2 bases from J, leaving 5 bases between. The CDR3 sequence is 13 residues long. Looked up from germline, CDR1 is SGHRS and CDR2 is YFSETQ.

V and J are TRBV30 and TRBJ1-1, with D possibly being TRBD1 (6 bases). The CDR3 totals 16 residues. Per the germline V gene, CDR1 is GTSNPN and CDR2 is SVGIG (reference sequence). The V end was cut by 1 base, the J end by 0 bases, with 15 bases between. Here the CDR3 DNA reads TGTGCCTGGAGTGGCCGGGGGGGGGCAATGAACACTGAAGCTTTCTTT. The encoded protein is CAWSGRGGAMNTEAFF.

The chain recombines TRBV19 with TRBJ1-5; 9 nucleotides match TRBD1. V lost 5 bases and J lost 9; bases outside the gene matches: 14. This CDR3 contains 16 residues. The germline V gene has CDR1 LNHDA and CDR2 SQIVND (reference sequence). CDR3 in DNA: TGTGCCAGTAGTGACAACCGGGACAGGGTGAAGTCGCCCCAGCATTTT. It codes for CASSDNRDRVKSPQHF.

The CDR3 region is CAWSVAENTEAFF. The DNA for the CDR3 is TGTGCCTGGAGTGTCGCGGAGAACACTGAAGCTTTCTTT. The gene calls are TRBV30 and TRBJ1-1; D unresolved. Trimming left V 0 bases short and J 1 base short, with 6 bases between. CDR3 size: 13 residues. Germline lookup yields CDR1 GTSNPN and CDR2 SVGIG (reference sequence). Variable domain in full (rest from reference TRBV30 and TRBJ1-1): SQTIHQWPATLVQPVGSPLSLECTVEGTSNPNLYWYRQAAGRGLQLLFYSVGIGQISSEVPQNLSASRPQDRQFILSSKKLLLSDSGFYLCAWSVAENTEAFFGQGTRLTVV.

CDR3: CASSYGSGRGAETQYF. In DNA, the CDR3 is TGTGCCAGCAGTTACGGAAGCGGGAGGGGCGCGGAGACCCAGTACTTC. The chain has TRBV6-5 and TRBJ2-5, with TRBD2 identical over 10 bases. The ends lost 2 bases at V and 5 bases at J; junction bases unmatched: 8. Looked up from germline, CDR1 is MNHEY and CDR2 is SVGAGI. The CDR3 loop spans 16 amino acids.

The chain couples TRBV29-1 to TRBJ2-5, with 7 bases that match TRBD1. Germline V lookup: CDR1 SQVTM, CDR2 ANQGSEA. This CDR3 has 12 amino acids. V trimming: 3 bases; J trimming: 4 bases; junction bases outside the gene matches: 2. The CDR3 region has the DNA TGCAGCGTTGATCCAGGGGGAGAGACCCAGTACTTC. Protein sequence: CSVDPGGETQYF.

The genes are TRBV7-2 and TRBJ2-5, with D tentatively TRBD2 (6 bases). Germline V gene sequence: CDR1 SGHTA, CDR2 FQGNSA. This CDR3 is built from 14 residues. Between the trimmed V and J ends, which lost 5 bases and 6 bases, there was a span of 16 bases. The CDR3 reads CASSPRTIGQTQYF. As DNA, the CDR3 is TGTGCCAGCAGCCCTAGGACTATCGGGCAGACCCAGTACTTC. Together with reference TRBV7-2 and TRBJ2-5, the CDR3 gives the full variable domain: GAGVSQSPSNKVTEKGKDVELRCDPISGHTALYWYRQSLGQGLEFLIYFQGNSAPDKSGLPSDRFSAERTGGSVSTLTIQRTQQEDSAVYLCASSPRTIGQTQYFGPGTRLLVL.

V gene TRBV9 combines with J gene TRBJ2-5, with D maybe TRBD1 (6 bases). Germline CDR1 reads SGDLS; CDR2 reads YYNGEE. This CDR3 comprises 16 residues. V was shortened by 4 bases and J by 0 bases, with 16 bases between the two germline ends. The CDR3 DNA reads as TGTGCCAGCAGCCCTTCGGACAGTGGGTACCAAGAGACCCAGTACTTC. Its translation: CASSPSDSGYQETQYF.

The rearrangement joins TRBV7-2 to TRBJ2-2; 10 nucleotides align to TRBD2. Per the germline V gene, CDR1 is SGHTA and CDR2 is FQGNSA. There are 18 residues in the CDR3. Unmatched junction bases numbered 14, after V lost 2 bases and J lost 8 bases. In nucleotides, the CDR3 is TGTGCCAGCAGCTTATTTTATAGGACTAGCGGAGGAGGGGGGGAGCTGTTTTTT. Protein sequence: CASSLFYRTSGGGGELFF. The whole variable domain, filled in from reference TRBV7-2 and TRBJ2-2, reads GAGVSQSPSNKVTEKGKDVELRCDPISGHTALYWYRQSLGQGLEFLIYFQGNSAPDKSGLPSDRFSAERTGGSVSTLTIQRTQQEDSAVYLCASSLFYRTSGGGGELFFGEGSRLTVL.

A word on this clone: One end of the junction does not line up with germline, which may come from a read error. For the CDR3, the DNA is TGTGCCAGCAGTCCCTGTATCCGTCGGACCCCGATTGCCAAACACCGGGGAGCTGTTTTT. Translation: CASSPCIRRTPIAKHRGAVF. The chain couples TRBV27 to TRBJ2-2; TRBD2 is a possible D gene (5 bases). This CDR3 is 20 amino acids long. CDR1 is MNHEY and CDR2 is SMNVEV in the germline V gene (reference sequence).

This chain uses TRBV3-1 (or the pseudogene TRBV3-2) with TRBJ2-3; TRBD2 matches at 10 bases. Germline trimming cut 4 bases from V and 2 bases from J; bases unmatched to any gene: 18. Per the germline V gene, CDR1 is LGHDT and CDR2 is YNNKEL (reference sequence). The CDR3 runs to 20 residues. The CDR3 nucleotides read TGTGCCAGCAGCCCGGCCCGGACACCTAGGACTAGCGGTTTCACAGATACGCAGTATTTT. Translated, it gives CASSPARTPRTSGFTDTQYF.